Reported below is one T cell receptor (beta chain). The antigen is not known. Rearranged V-D-J TRB sequences were amplified with a mixed TRB-A/B primer pool. TCRdb re-called the multiplex PCR reads through MiXCR, storing one row per CDR3 protein. The profile shows about 6,300 distinct CDR3 sequences, approximately 35% of them singletons. The data stem from a study of T cell repertoires in aging, cancer and after chemotherapy. General study findings and limits: Compared with age-matched healthy donors, untreated hematological or solid cancer patients showed higher blood TCR clonality. These repertoire data do not allow conclusions about immunological memory after chemotherapy. Median generation probability rose over the chemotherapy interval in each cancer cohort, suggesting rebound thymic output.

The template was genomic DNA from peripheral blood, not RNA. Germline V lookup: CDR1 MNHEY, CDR2 SMNVEV (reference sequence). This CDR3 contains 17 residues. J lost 0 bases, V lost 2 bases, and 0 bases had no gene match. The chain combines TRBV27 with TRBJ2-1; 14 bases agree with TRBD2. The TCR was taken from a human donor in good health. What was sequenced was blood. The CDR3 is CASSLGTSGSSYNEQFF. CDR3 in DNA: TGTGCCAGCAGTTTAGGGACTAGCGGGAGCTCCTACAATGAGCAGTTCTTC.